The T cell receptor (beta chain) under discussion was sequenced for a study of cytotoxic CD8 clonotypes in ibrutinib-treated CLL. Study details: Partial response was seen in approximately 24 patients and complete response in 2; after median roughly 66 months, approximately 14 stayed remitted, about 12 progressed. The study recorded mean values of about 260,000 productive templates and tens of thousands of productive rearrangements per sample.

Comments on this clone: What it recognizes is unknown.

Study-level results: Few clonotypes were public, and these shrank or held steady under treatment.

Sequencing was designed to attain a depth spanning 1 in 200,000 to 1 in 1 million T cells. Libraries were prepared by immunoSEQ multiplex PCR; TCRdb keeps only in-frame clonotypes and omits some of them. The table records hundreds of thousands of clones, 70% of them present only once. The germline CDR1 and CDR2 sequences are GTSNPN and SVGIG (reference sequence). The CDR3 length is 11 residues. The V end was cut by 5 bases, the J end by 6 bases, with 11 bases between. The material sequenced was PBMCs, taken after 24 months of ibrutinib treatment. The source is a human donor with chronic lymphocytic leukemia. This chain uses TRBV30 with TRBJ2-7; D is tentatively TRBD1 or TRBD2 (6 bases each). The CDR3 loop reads CAWGRGGEQYF. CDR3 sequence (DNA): TGTGCCTGGGGCAGGGGAGGCGAGCAGTACTTC.